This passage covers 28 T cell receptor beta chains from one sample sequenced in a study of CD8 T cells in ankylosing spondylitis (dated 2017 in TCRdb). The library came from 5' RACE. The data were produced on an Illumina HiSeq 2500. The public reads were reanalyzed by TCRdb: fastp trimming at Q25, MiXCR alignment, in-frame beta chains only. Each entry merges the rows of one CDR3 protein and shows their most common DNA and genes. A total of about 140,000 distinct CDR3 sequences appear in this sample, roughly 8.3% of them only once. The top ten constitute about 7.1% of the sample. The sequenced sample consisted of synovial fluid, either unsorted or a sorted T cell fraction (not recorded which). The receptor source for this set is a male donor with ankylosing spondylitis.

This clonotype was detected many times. The CDR3 region is CASGIGRLNTEAFF. The CDR3 nucleotides are TGCGCCAGCGGTATAGGGAGATTGAACACTGAAGCTTTCTTT. The chain links TRBV23-1 to TRBJ1-1; D uncertain. TRBV23-1 is labeled an ORF, and its function is uncertain. V was shortened by 8 bases and J by 0 bases, with 13 bases between the two germline ends. The CDR3 has 14 residues.

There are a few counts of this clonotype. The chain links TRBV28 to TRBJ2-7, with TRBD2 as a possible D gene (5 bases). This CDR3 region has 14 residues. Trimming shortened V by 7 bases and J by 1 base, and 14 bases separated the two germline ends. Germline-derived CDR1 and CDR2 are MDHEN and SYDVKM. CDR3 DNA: TGTGCCAGCACCGGGCCTAGCTGGTCCTACGAGCAGTACTTC. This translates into CASTGPSWSYEQYF.

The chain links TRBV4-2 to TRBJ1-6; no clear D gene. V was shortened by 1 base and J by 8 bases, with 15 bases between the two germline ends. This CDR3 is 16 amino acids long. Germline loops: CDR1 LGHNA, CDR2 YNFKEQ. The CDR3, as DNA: TGTGCCAGCAGCCAAGTAGGAGGGAGGGCATATTCACCCCTCCACTTT. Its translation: CASSQVGGRAYSPLHF.

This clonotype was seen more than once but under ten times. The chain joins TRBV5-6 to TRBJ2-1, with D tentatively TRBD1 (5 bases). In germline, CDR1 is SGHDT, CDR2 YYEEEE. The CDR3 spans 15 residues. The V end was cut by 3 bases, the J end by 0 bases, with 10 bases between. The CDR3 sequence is CASSSTASSYNEQFF. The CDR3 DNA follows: TGTGCCAGCAGCTCGACAGCTTCCTCCTACAATGAGCAGTTCTTC.

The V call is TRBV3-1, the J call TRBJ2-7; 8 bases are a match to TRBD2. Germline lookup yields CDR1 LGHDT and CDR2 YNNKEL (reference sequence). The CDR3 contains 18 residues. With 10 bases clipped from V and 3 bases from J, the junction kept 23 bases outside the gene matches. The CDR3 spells CATTQEVTSGTYYYEQYF. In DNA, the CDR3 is TGTGCCACCACCCAAGAGGTCACTAGCGGAACATATTACTACGAGCAGTACTTC.

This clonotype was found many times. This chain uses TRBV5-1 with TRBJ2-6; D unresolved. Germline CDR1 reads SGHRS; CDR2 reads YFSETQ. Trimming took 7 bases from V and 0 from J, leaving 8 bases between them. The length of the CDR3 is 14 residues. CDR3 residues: CASRALSGANVLTF. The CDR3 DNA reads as TGCGCCAGCCGGGCCCTCTCTGGGGCCAACGTCCTGACTTTC.

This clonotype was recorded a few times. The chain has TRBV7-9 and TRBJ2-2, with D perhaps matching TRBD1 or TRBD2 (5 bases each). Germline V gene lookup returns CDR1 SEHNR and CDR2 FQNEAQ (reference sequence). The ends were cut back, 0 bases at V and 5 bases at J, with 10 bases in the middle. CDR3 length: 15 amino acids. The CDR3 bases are TGTGCCAGCAGCTTAGCCGGGACCGAGACCGGGGAGCTGTTTTTT. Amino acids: CASSLAGTETGELFF.

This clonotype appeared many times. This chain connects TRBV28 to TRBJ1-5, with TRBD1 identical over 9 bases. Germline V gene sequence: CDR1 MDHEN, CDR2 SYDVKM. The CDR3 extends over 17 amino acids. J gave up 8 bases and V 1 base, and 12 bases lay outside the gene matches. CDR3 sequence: CASSLSRTGASGKPQHF. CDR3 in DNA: TGTGCCAGCAGTTTATCCCGGACAGGGGCCTCTGGAAAGCCCCAGCATTTT.

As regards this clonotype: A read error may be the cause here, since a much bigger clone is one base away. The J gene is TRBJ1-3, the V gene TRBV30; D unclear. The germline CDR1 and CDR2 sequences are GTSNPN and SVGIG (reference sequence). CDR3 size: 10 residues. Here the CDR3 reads CAWGLATINF. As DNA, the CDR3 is TGTGCCTGGGGACTTGCCACCATAAATTTT.

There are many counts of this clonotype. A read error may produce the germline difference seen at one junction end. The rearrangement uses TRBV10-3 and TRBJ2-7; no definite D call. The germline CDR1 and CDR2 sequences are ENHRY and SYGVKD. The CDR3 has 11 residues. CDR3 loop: CAISDSVGPFF. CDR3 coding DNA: TGTGCCATCAGTGATAGTGTGGGTCCTTTCTTC.

In DNA, the CDR3 is TGTGCCAGCAGGCCTCCGGGGGGTCGGACAGATACGCAGTATTTT. Amino acid sequence: CASRPPGGRTDTQYF. The chain has TRBV7-2 and TRBJ2-3; 7 nucleotides line up with TRBD2. The CDR3 has 15 amino acids. Germline V gives CDR1 SGHTA, CDR2 FQGNSA. V dropped 6 bases and J dropped 3; count of bases not matched to a gene: 9.

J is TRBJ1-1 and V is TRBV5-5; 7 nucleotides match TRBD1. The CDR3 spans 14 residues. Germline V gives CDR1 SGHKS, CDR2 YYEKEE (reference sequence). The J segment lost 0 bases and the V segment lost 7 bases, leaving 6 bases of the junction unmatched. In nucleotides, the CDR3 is TGTGCCAGCGGGAAGGGACAGCTGAACACTGAAGCTTTCTTT. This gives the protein CASGKGQLNTEAFF.

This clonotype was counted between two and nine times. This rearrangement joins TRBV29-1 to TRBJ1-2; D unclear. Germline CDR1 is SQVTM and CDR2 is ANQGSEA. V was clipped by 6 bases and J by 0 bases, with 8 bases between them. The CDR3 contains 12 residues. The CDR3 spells CSVLTSNYGYTF. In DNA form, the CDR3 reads TGCAGCGTGCTGACATCTAACTATGGCTACACCTTC.

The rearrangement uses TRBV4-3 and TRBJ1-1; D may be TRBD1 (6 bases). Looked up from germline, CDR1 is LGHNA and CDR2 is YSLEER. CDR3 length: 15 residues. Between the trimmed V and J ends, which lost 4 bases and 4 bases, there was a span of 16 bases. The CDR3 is CASSLMEGVGTEAFF. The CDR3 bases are TGCGCCAGCAGCCTCATGGAGGGGGTAGGCACTGAAGCTTTCTTT.

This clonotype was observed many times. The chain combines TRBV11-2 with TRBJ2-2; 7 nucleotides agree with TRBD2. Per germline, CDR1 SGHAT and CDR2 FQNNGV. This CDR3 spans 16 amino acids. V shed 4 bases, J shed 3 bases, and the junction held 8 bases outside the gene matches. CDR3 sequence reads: CASSSRWGGDTGELFF. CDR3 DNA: TGTGCCAGCAGCTCTCGTTGGGGGGGTGACACCGGGGAGCTGTTTTTT.

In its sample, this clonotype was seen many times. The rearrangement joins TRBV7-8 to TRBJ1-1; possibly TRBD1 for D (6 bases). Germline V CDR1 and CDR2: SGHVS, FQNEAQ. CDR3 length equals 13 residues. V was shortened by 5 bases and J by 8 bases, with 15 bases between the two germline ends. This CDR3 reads CASSPFRGMEAFF. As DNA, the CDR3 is TGTGCCAGCAGCCCCTTCAGGGGCATGGAAGCTTTCTTT.

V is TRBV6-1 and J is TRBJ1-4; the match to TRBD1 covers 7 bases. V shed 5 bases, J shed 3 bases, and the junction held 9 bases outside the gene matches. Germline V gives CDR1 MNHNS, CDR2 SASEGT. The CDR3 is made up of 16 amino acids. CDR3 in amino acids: CASSPGRGLANEKLFF. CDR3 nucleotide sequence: TGTGCCAGCAGTCCAGGGAGGGGGCTAGCTAATGAAAAACTGTTTTTT.

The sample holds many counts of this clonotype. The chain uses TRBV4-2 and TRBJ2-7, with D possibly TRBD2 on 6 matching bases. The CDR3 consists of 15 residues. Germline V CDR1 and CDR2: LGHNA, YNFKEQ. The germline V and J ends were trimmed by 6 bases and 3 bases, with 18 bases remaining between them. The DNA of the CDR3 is TGTGCCAGCAGTCCTAGGTGGGGGGTAAACTACGAGCAGTACTTC. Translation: CASSPRWGVNYEQYF.

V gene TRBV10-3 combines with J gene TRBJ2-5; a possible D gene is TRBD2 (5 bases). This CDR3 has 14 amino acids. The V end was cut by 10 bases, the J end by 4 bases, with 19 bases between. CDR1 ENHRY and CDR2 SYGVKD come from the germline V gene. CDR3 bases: TGTGCCACCCGCCCTGAGGGAGTGGTAGAGACCCAGTACTTC. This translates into CATRPEGVVETQYF.

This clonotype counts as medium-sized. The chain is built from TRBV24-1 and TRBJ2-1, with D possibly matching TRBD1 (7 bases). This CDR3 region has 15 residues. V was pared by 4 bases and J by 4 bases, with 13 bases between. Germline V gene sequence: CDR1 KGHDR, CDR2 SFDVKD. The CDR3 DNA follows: TGTGCCACCAGTGACCCAGGGGGGTCATACAATGAGCAGTTCTTC. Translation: CATSDPGGSYNEQFF.

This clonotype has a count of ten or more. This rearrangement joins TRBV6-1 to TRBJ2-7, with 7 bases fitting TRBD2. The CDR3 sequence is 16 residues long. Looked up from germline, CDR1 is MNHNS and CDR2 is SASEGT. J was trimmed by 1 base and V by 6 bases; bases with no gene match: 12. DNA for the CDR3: TGTGCCAGCAGCAAAATGGTTGGGGGGGAGTCCTACGAGCAGTACTTC. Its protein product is CASSKMVGGESYEQYF.

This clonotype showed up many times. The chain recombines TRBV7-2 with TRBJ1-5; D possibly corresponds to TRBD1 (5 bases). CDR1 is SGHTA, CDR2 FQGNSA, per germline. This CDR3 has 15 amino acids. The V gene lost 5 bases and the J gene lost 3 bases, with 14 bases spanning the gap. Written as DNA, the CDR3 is TGTGCCAGCAGCCCCGGGACGGCCAACAATCAGCCCCAGCATTTT. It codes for CASSPGTANNQPQHF.

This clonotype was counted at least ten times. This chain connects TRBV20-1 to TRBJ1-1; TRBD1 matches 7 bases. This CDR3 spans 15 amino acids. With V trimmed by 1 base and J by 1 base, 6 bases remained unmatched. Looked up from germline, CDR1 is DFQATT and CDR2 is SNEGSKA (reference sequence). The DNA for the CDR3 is TGCAGTGCTAGAGGAGGGAGGGGGCCGAACACTGAAGCTTTCTTT. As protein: CSARGGRGPNTEAFF.

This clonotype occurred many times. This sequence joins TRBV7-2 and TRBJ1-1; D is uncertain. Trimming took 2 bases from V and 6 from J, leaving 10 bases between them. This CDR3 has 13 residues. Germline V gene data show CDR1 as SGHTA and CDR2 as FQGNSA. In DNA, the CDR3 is TGTGCCAGCAGCTTAATAAGTGCGTCTGAAGCTTTCTTT. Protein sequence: CASSLISASEAFF.

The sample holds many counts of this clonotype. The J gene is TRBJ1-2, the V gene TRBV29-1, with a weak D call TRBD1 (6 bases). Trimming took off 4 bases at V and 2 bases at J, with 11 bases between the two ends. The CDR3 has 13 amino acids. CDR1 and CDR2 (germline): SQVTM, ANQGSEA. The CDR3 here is CSVGVGGNYGYTF. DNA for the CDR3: TGCAGCGTTGGTGTAGGGGGAAACTATGGCTACACCTTC.

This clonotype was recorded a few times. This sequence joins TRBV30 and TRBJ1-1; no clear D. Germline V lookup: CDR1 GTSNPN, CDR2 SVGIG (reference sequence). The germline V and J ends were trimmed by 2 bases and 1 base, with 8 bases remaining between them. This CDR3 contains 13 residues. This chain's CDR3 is CAWSTDSNTEAFF. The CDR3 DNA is TGTGCCTGGAGTACGGATTCGAACACTGAAGCTTTCTTT.

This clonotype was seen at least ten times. The CDR3, as DNA: TGCAGTGCCCCCTCGGAAAACATTCAGTACTTC. Encoded protein: CSAPSENIQYF. The chain joins TRBV20-1 to TRBJ2-4, with D unclear. Trimming took off 6 bases at V and 5 bases at J, with 8 bases between the two ends. The germline gives CDR1 DFQATT, CDR2 SNEGSKA (reference sequence). This CDR3 is 11 amino acids long.

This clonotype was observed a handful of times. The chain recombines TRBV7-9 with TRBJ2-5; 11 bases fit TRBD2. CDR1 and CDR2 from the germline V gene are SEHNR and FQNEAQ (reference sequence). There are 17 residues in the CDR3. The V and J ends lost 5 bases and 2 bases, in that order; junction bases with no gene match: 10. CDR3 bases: TGTGCCAGCAGCCGTAGCGGGGGGGCGTGGAATCAAGAGACCCAGTACTTC. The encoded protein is CASSRSGGAWNQETQYF.